The sequence of this T cell receptor beta chain was determined in a study of blood T cell repertoires in COVID-19. This table comes from immunoSEQ multiplex PCR, and its TCRdb copy is limited to in-frame clones, with some not included. The sample holds over 200,000 clones, 92% seen once. The CDR3 is 16 residues long. Germline loops: CDR1 MDHEN, CDR2 SYDVKM. The ends lost 5 bases at V and 6 bases at J; junction bases unmatched: 10. Source material: peripheral blood. The sequence derives from a man aged 55 to 70 with COVID-19, enrolled during active disease. The chain recombines TRBV28 with TRBJ2-1; 10 nucleotides match TRBD1. CDR3 bases: TGTGCCAGCAGTCTGTTACCCGGGACAGGGGCCAATGAGCAGTTCTTC. It encodes CASSLLPGTGANEQFF.